The source of this T cell receptor (beta chain) is a study of cytomegalovirus exposure and HLA in healthy donors. The PCR used 60 Vbeta and 13 Jbeta primers. The repertoire was sequenced with immunoSEQ multiplex PCR; TCRdb's copy has only in-frame clones and lacks some. The sample holds around 110,000 clones, 8% to 10% seen once. The TCR sequence derives from a young man in good health and CMV-seronegative. The specimen sequenced was PBMCs.

The CDR3, as DNA: TGTGCCAGCAGCCTAGACAGGGACACTGAAGCTTTCTTT. This gives the protein CASSLDRDTEAFF. The rearrangement joins TRBV7-9 to TRBJ1-1, with 7 bases matching TRBD1. V shed 5 bases and J 3 bases; nucleotides not matched to a gene: 3. Germline values: CDR1 SEHNR, CDR2 FQNEAQ (reference sequence). The CDR3 is made up of 13 amino acids.